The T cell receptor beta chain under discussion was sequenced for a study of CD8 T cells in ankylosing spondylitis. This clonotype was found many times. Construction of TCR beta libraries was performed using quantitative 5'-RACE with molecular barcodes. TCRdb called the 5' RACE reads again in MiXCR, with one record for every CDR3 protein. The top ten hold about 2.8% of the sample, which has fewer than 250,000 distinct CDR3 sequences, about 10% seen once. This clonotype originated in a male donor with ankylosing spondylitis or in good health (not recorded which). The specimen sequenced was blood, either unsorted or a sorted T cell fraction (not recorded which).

The DNA for the CDR3 is TGTGCCAGCAGCCTCTTCCGGGACACTGAAGCTTTCTTT. It codes for CASSLFRDTEAFF. This chain uses TRBV3-1 with TRBJ1-1; D call uncertain. Germline V lookup: CDR1 LGHDT, CDR2 YNNKEL (reference sequence). This CDR3 is built from 13 residues. V gave up 4 bases and J gave up 3 bases, with 9 bases separating them.